This T cell receptor (beta chain) was observed in a study of Ad26.COV2.S vaccination and SARS-CoV-2 variants. Study context: The study gave Ad26.COV2.S intramuscularly, once or twice 56 days apart.

Sequencing was performed with immunoSEQ multiplex PCR; in TCRdb, only in-frame clones are kept and a portion is missing. Of some 290,000 clones in the sample, around 83% are singletons; the top ten hold roughly 1.9%. Between the trimmed V and J ends, which lost 1 base and 0 bases, there was a span of 7 bases. This CDR3 spans 15 amino acids. In germline, CDR1 is SGHVS, CDR2 FQNEAQ. Whole-study results and caveats: Vaccinated and placebo-treated recipients had similar non-spike TCR breadth. Vaccinees showed greater spike-specific TCR breadth than placebo recipients.

The sample's treatment: approximately 18 received Ad26.COV2.S at low or high dose, single or two shots; a few received placebo; per-sample allocation not given. Following the first vaccine or placebo injection, samples were taken on day 63. SARS-CoV-2 spike from the Wuhan strain was encoded by the vaccine, an Ad26 vector. This clone was seen only a few times. Its matching antigen is unknown. The receptor's source is a person aged 18-65 years who received the Ad26.COV2.S COVID-19 vaccine or a placebo. The rearrangement uses TRBV7-8 and TRBJ1-5; TRBD1 is a possible D gene (5 bases). Source: peripheral blood, taken in a trial of Ad26.COV2.S vaccine versus placebo. The CDR3 sequence: CASSLGQYSNQPQHF. As DNA, the CDR3 is TGTGCCAGCAGCTTAGGACAGTATAGCAATCAGCCCCAGCATTTT.